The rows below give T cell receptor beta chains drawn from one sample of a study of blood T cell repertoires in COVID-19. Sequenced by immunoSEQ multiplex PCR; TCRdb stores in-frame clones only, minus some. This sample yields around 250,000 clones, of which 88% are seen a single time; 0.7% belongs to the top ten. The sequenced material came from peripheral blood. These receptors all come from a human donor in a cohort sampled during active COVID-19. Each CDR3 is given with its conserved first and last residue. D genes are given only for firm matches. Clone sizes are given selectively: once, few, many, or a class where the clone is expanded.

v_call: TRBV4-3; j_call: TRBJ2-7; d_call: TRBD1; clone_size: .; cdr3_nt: TGCGCCAGCAGCCCCCAGAGGGGACAGAAAAGCTCCTACGAGCAGTACTTC; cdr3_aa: CASSPQRGQKSSYEQYF
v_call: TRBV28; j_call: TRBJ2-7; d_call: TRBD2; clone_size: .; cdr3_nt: TGTGCCAGTACCCAAGCCGGGACTAGCGGCTACGAGCAGTACTTC; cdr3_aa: CASTQAGTSGYEQYF
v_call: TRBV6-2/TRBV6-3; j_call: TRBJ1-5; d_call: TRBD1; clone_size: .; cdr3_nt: TGTGCCAGCAGTTACGCCTCCCGGACAGGGAAAATGGGTGTTCAGCCCCAGCATTTT; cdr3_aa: CASSYASRTGKMGVQPQHF
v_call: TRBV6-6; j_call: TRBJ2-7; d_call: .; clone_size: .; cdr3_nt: TGTGCCAGCAGTTACAAAGGTGGGGGGAACTACGAGCAGTACTTC; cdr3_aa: CASSYKGGGNYEQYF
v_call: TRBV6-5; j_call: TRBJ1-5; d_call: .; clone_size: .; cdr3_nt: TGTGCCAGCAGTACGCATCCAGGGGAGGGACAGCCCCAGCATTTT; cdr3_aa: CASSTHPGEGQPQHF
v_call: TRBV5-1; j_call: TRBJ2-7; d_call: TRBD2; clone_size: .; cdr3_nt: TGCGCCAGCAGCTTTGGTAGCGGGGGGTATAACGAGCAGTACTTC; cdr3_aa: CASSFGSGGYNEQYF
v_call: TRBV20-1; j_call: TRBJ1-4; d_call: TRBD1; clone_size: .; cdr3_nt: TGCAGTGCTAGTTCCCCGGGACAGCTTAATGAAAAACTGTTTTTT; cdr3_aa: CSASSPGQLNEKLFF
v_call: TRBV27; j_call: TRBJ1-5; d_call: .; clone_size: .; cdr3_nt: TGTGCCAGCAGTTTAGGAGGGATCGGCAATCAGCCCCAGCATTTT; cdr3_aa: CASSLGGIGNQPQHF
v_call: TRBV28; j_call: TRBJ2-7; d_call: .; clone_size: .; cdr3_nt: TGTGCCAGCAGTTTACCAGGGGGGCCCTACGAGCAGTACTTC; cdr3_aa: CASSLPGGPYEQYF
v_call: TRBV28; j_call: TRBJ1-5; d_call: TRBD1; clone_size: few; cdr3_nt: TGTGCCAGCAGTTTAAAGGGACAGGGGGGCCAGCCCCAGCATTTT; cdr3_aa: CASSLKGQGGQPQHF
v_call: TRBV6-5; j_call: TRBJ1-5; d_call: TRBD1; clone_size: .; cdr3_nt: TGTGCCAGCAGTCACAGGGGGGCTAGCAATCAGCCCCAGCATTTT; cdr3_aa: CASSHRGASNQPQHF
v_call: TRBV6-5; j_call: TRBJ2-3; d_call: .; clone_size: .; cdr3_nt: TGTGCCTCTCTGGGGTCAGGGGATACGCAGTATTTT; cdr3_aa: CASLGSGDTQYF
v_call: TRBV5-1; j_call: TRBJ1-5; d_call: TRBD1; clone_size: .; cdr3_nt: TGCGCCAGCAGCCCGAGGGTGACAGGGGGCCGCAATCAGCCCCAGCATTTT; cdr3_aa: CASSPRVTGGRNQPQHF
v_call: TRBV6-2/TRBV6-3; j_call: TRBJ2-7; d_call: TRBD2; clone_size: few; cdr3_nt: TGTGCCAGCAGTTACCATGGGTCGGGAGGGGCCTACGAGCAGTACTTC; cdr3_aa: CASSYHGSGGAYEQYF
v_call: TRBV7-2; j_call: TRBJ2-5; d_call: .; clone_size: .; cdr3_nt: TGTGCCAGCAGCCCGTACCAAGAGACCCAGTACTTC; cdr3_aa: CASSPYQETQYF
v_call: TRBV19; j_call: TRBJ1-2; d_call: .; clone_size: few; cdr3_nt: TGTGCCAGTAGTGTAACCACAGGGTTTATTGGCGGCTACACCTTC; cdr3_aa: CASSVTTGFIGGYTF
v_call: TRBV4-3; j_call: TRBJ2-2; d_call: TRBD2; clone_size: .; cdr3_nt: TGCGCCAGCTCGCCAAGGAACCAGCGGGAGGGCCACACCGGGGAGCTGTTTTTT; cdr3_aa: CASSPRNQREGHTGELFF
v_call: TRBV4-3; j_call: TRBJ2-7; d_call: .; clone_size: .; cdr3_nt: TGCGCCAGCAGCCAAGATGTGGTGACGAGGTTGGGCTTC; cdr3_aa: CASSQDVVTRLGF
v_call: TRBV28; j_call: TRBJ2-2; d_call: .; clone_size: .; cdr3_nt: TGTGCCAGCAGTTTATGGACCGGGTCGGGCACCGGGGAGCTGTTTTTT; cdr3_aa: CASSLWTGSGTGELFF
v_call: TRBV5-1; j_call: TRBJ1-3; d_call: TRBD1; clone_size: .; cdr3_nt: TGCGCCAGCAGCTTGCAAACAGGGGGCTCTGGAAACACCATATATTTT; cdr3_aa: CASSLQTGGSGNTIYF
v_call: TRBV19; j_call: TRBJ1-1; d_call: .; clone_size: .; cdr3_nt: TGTGCTAGTGGGCACCGGACTGAAGCTTTCTTT; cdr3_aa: CASGHRTEAFF
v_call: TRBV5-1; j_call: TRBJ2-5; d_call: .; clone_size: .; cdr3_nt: TGCGCCAGCAGCTTGGGGTCTAGCGCAGAGACCCAGTACTTC; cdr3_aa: CASSLGSSAETQYF
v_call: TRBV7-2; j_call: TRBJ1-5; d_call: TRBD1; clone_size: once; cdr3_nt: TGTGCCAGCAGCTTATCCGGACAGGCGGGTCAGCCCCAGCATTTT; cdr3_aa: CASSLSGQAGQPQHF
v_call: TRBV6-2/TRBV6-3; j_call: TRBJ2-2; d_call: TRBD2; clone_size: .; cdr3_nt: TGTGCCAGCAGTTACCCTGACTCAGCGGGAGGGAGCACCGGGGAGCTGTTTTTT; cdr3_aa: CASSYPDSAGGSTGELFF